The 31 T cell receptor beta chains reported below all come from one sample, sequenced in a study of Tregs in tolerant kidney transplant recipients. Clones were read by immunoSEQ multiplex PCR, and TCRdb kept only the in-frame ones, dropping some. Among approximately 98,000 clones listed, around 90% were seen once. The specimen comprised CD4+ T cells from blood, sampled before the transplant. The receptors were gathered from a human donor who received a combined kidney and bone marrow transplant.

This chain links TRBV29-1 with TRBJ2-3, with TRBD2 matching over 7 bases. Germline assignment: CDR1 SQVTM and CDR2 ANQGSEA. The CDR3 is 15 amino acids. The junction had 13 bases not matched to a gene; V was cut back by 6 bases and J by 4 bases. CDR3 in DNA: TGCAGCGTCCAATCGGGGGGAGGGCGATCAGATACGCAGTATTTT. The encoded protein is CSVQSGGGRSDTQYF.

This clone appeared once. The chain couples TRBV6-1 to TRBJ1-2, with 7 bases aligning to TRBD1. Germline values: CDR1 MNHNS, CDR2 SASEGT. The CDR3 consists of 14 residues. Trimming took 6 bases from V and 6 from J; bases not matched to a gene: 10. The CDR3 sequence is CASRDPGGGNGYTF. CDR3 DNA: TGTGCCAGCAGGGACCCGGGAGGGGGCAATGGCTACACCTTC.

The chain carries TRBV11-2 and TRBJ2-1; TRBD2 agrees at 10 bases. The CDR3 is 15 residues long. V dropped 5 bases and J dropped 4; count of bases not matched to a gene: 5. Germline V gene sequence: CDR1 SGHAT, CDR2 FQNNGV. DNA for the CDR3: TGTGCCAGCAGCAGTACTAGCGGGGTATACAATGAGCAGTTCTTC. This gives the protein CASSSTSGVYNEQFF.

This rearrangement joins TRBV7-2 to TRBJ1-5, with D unclear. Between the trimmed V and J ends, which lost 3 bases and 0 bases, there was a span of 18 bases. The CDR3 consists of 18 residues. Germline V gene data show CDR1 as SGHTA and CDR2 as FQGNSA. In DNA form, the CDR3 reads TGTGCCAGCAGCTTTAGAGGGCGGTCAGCAAATAGCAATCAGCCCCAGCATTTT. Its translation is CASSFRGRSANSNQPQHF.

V gene TRBV6-6 combines with J gene TRBJ2-7; D possibly corresponds to TRBD1 (6 bases). The germline V gene has CDR1 MNHNY and CDR2 SVGAGI (reference sequence). CDR3 length equals 13 residues. V lost 6 bases to trimming and J lost 3 bases, with 12 bases between them. The CDR3 bases are TGTGCCAGCAGAGTCCGGGACAACTACGAGCAGTACTTC. Encoded protein: CASRVRDNYEQYF.

The chain joins TRBV13 to TRBJ2-1, with 8 nucleotides matching TRBD2. After removal of 4 bases from V and 4 bases from J, the junction contained 9 bases not matched to a gene. From germline, CDR1 is PRHDT and CDR2 FYEKMQ (reference sequence). The CDR3 is 16 amino acids. The CDR3 nucleotides are TGTGCCAGCAGCTCGTCGTCGGGAGGGGTATACAATGAGCAGTTCTTC. It yields the protein CASSSSSGGVYNEQFF.

The chain has TRBV14 and TRBJ1-2, with D maybe TRBD1 (5 bases). The germline gives CDR1 SGHDN, CDR2 FVKESK. V was clipped by 4 bases and J by 6 bases, with 15 bases between them. This CDR3 has 14 residues. This chain's CDR3 is CASSPRVGGDGYTF. DNA of the CDR3: TGTGCCAGCAGCCCCAGAGTAGGAGGGGATGGCTACACCTTC.

This clone was detected a few times. The rearrangement links TRBV11-3 to TRBJ2-7, with 9 bases aligning to TRBD2. Germline CDR1 and CDR2: SGHNT and YENEEA. The V gene end was trimmed by 1 base and the J gene end by 3 bases; junction bases not matched to a gene: 4. The CDR3 runs 15 residues. As DNA, the CDR3 is TGTGCCAGCAGCTTAGGCGGCGGGGGGGACTACGAGCAGTACTTC. Its protein product is CASSLGGGGDYEQYF.

V and J are TRBV28 and TRBJ2-5; D perhaps matches TRBD1 (5 bases). Trimming left V 3 bases short and J 5 bases short, with 7 bases between. CDR3 length: 12 residues. CDR1 is MDHEN and CDR2 is SYDVKM in the germline V gene. The CDR3 sequence: CASSLTDETQYF. The CDR3 nucleotides read TGTGCCAGCAGTTTGACAGACGAGACCCAGTACTTC.

V is TRBV28 and J is TRBJ2-7, with D perhaps matching TRBD2 (6 bases). From germline, CDR1 is MDHEN and CDR2 SYDVKM. This CDR3 contains 12 residues. V lost 6 bases, J lost 6 bases, and 12 bases lay in between. CDR3 sequence reads: CASRESGGEQYF. CDR3 DNA: TGTGCCAGCAGGGAGTCCGGGGGCGAGCAGTACTTC.

V usage is TRBV12-5 and J usage is TRBJ2-7; 7 bases are a match to TRBD2. This CDR3 has 15 amino acids. V lost 6 bases, J lost 1 base, and 9 bases stayed unmatched. CDR1 and CDR2 (germline): LGHNT, FRNRAP. The CDR3 is CASGISGAPSYEQYF. The CDR3 DNA is TGTGCTAGTGGGATAAGCGGGGCTCCGTCCTACGAGCAGTACTTC.

This chain joins TRBV15 and TRBJ2-4; possibly TRBD1 for D (5 bases). Germline lookup yields CDR1 LNHNV and CDR2 YYDKDF (reference sequence). This CDR3 region has 14 residues. The V and J ends lost 1 base and 1 base respectively, with 5 bases between them. In nucleotides, the CDR3 is TGTGCCACCAGCAGAGGGGGCGCCAAAAACATTCAGTACTTC. Protein sequence: CATSRGGAKNIQYF.

V is TRBV5-1 and J is TRBJ2-3; possibly TRBD1 for D (6 bases). The V end lost 4 bases, the J end lost 1 base, and 13 bases lay between the germline ends. This CDR3 region has 15 residues. Germline assignment: CDR1 SGHRS and CDR2 YFSETQ. The CDR3 here is CASSAQGQGTDTQYF. The CDR3 DNA reads as TGCGCCAGCAGCGCACAGGGACAAGGCACAGATACGCAGTATTTT.

The CDR3 sequence: CASSSVSGGYEQYF. CDR3 sequence (DNA): TGTGCCAGCAGTTCGGTTAGCGGGGGGTACGAGCAGTACTTC. The rearrangement uses TRBV6-4 and TRBJ2-7, with 10 bases that match TRBD2. Trimming took 5 bases from V and 4 from J; bases not matched to a gene: 5. This CDR3 has 14 amino acids. Germline CDR1 is MRHNA and CDR2 is SNTAGT.

This clone was seen a single time. V and J are TRBV6-1 and TRBJ1-1; tentative D call: TRBD1 (5 bases). The CDR3 totals 13 residues. CDR1 and CDR2 (germline): MNHNS, SASEGT. V gave up 4 bases and J gave up 3 bases, with 9 bases separating them. CDR3 coding DNA: TGTGCCAGCAGTGGATACAGGTACACTGAAGCTTTCTTT. It yields the protein CASSGYRYTEAFF.

This sequence joins TRBV6-5 and TRBJ1-1; D is ambiguous. V was cut by 2 bases and J by 8 bases, with 9 bases left in between. Germline V gives CDR1 MNHEY, CDR2 SVGAGI. CDR3 size: 12 residues. CDR3 DNA sequence: TGTGCCAGCAGTTACCCACTGACAGAAGCTTTCTTT. Protein: CASSYPLTEAFF.

The chain carries TRBV15 and TRBJ2-5; D gene uncertain. This CDR3 spans 12 amino acids. V was shortened by 3 bases and J by 4 bases, with 6 bases between the two germline ends. The germline V gene encodes CDR1 LNHNV and CDR2 YYDKDF (reference sequence). CDR3 nucleotide sequence: TGTGCCACCAGCAGGGCCGCAGAGACCCAGTACTTC. Translation gives CATSRAAETQYF.

The chain uses TRBV29-1 and TRBJ2-7; tentatively, D is TRBD1 (7 bases). V was pared by 7 bases and J by 1 base, with 11 bases between. The CDR3 totals 12 residues. Germline CDR1 SQVTM, CDR2 ANQGSEA. The chain's CDR3 is CSGGDRSYEQYF. DNA for the CDR3: TGCAGCGGGGGGGACAGATCCTACGAGCAGTACTTC.

The chain joins TRBV19 to TRBJ2-5, with D maybe TRBD2 (6 bases). CDR1 and CDR2 from the germline V gene are LNHDA and SQIVND (reference sequence). V lost 5 bases and J lost 4, with 17 bases in between. CDR3 size: 15 residues. In DNA, the CDR3 is TGTGCCAGTAGTCCCACCCTAGCGTTTACAGAGACCCAGTACTTC. Translated, it gives CASSPTLAFTETQYF.

This clone was detected only once. The J gene is TRBJ2-5, the V gene TRBV27, with 10 positions matching TRBD2. The CDR3 is made up of 17 amino acids. Germline V lookup: CDR1 MNHEY, CDR2 SMNVEV (reference sequence). With V trimmed by 6 bases and J by 2 bases, 12 bases remained unmatched. The CDR3 region has the DNA TGTGCCAGCAGGCAAAAAGGGACTAGCGCAGTTCAAGAGACCCAGTACTTC. It specifies CASRQKGTSAVQETQYF.

The count of this clone is one. This chain uses TRBV5-1 with TRBJ2-2; D ambiguous. Trimming left V 1 base short and J 3 bases short, with 7 bases between. Germline lookup yields CDR1 SGHRS and CDR2 YFSETQ. The CDR3 has 14 residues. In nucleotides, the CDR3 is TGCGCCAGCAGCTTGATGACTCACACCGGGGAGCTGTTTTTT. Translated: CASSLMTHTGELFF.

V gene TRBV7-2 combines with J gene TRBJ2-7; D is perhaps TRBD2 (5 bases). CDR1 is SGHTA, CDR2 FQGNSA, per germline. CDR3 length: 12 amino acids. With 7 bases removed from V and 4 bases from J, the gap between germline ends came to 11 bases. Here the CDR3 DNA reads TGTGCCAGCACACCGGGATTGTACGAGCAGTACTTC. Its protein product is CASTPGLYEQYF.

This clone was detected only once. The chain carries TRBV25-1 and TRBJ1-5; D is perhaps TRBD1 (6 bases). The germline V and J ends were trimmed by 2 bases and 0 bases, with 14 bases remaining between them. Germline V lookup: CDR1 MGHDK, CDR2 SYGVNS. This CDR3 region has 17 residues. The CDR3 DNA sequence: TGTGCCAGCAGTGAAGTGGGGGCGGTCTATAGCAATCAGCCCCAGCATTTT. Amino acids: CASSEVGAVYSNQPQHF.

This rearrangement joins TRBV28 to TRBJ2-4, with 8 bases matching TRBD1. The V gene's germline CDR1 is MDHEN and CDR2 SYDVKM. The CDR3 runs to 15 residues. The V gene end was trimmed by 7 bases and the J gene end by 8 bases; junction bases not matched to a gene: 13. This chain's CDR3 is CASNFRTGPRDIQYF. The CDR3 DNA reads as TGTGCCAGCAATTTTCGGACAGGGCCAAGGGACATTCAGTACTTC.

Concerning this clone itself: Other nucleotide sequences in the sample specify the same CDR3. The V gene is TRBV7-2, the J gene TRBJ2-5, with D unclear. CDR1 is SGHTA and CDR2 is FQGNSA in the germline V gene. This CDR3 is 12 amino acids long. With 1 base removed from V and 4 bases from J, the gap between germline ends came to 4 bases. The CDR3 spells CASSLVRETQYF. CDR3 nucleotides: TGTGCCAGCAGCTTAGTCAGAGAGACCCAGTACTTC.

The V call is TRBV6-1, the J call TRBJ1-2, with D perhaps matching TRBD1 (5 bases). V dropped 7 bases and J dropped 7 bases, with 10 bases sitting between them. Germline V gives CDR1 MNHNS, CDR2 SASEGT. CDR3 length: 11 amino acids. DNA for the CDR3: TGTGCCAGCACCCAGGGAGGTGGCTACACCTTC. Its translation: CASTQGGGYTF.

The table lists this clone with a count of one. This chain's CDR3 is CASSLFRTGDTEAFF. CDR3 DNA: TGTGCCAGCAGTTTATTTCGGACAGGAGACACTGAAGCTTTCTTT. The rearrangement joins TRBV28 to TRBJ1-1; TRBD1 matches 7 bases. This CDR3 has 15 amino acids. CDR1 and CDR2 from the germline V gene are MDHEN and SYDVKM. V gave up 1 base and J gave up 3 bases; unmatched junction bases: 5.

The chain uses TRBV9 and TRBJ2-5; the D is unclear. The CDR3 sequence is 12 residues long. The V gene lost 3 bases and the J gene lost 0 bases, with 3 bases spanning the gap. The germline CDR1 and CDR2 sequences are SGDLS and YYNGEE. DNA of the CDR3: TGTGCCAGCAGCGGCGACCAAGAGACCCAGTACTTC. Its protein product is CASSGDQETQYF.

This chain uses TRBV6-5 with TRBJ1-1, with 11 bases lining up with TRBD1. Looked up from germline, CDR1 is MNHEY and CDR2 is SVGAGI. After removal of 3 bases from V and 10 bases from J, the junction contained 10 bases not matched to a gene. This CDR3 contains 15 residues. The CDR3 bases are TGTGCCAGCAGTTATTCCGGGACAGGGGGTTCGGCAGCTTTCTTT. Protein sequence: CASSYSGTGGSAAFF.

The CDR3 region has the DNA TGTGCCTGGAGTGTAGGTTTCGGAGACACTGAAGCTTTCTTT. Protein product: CAWSVGFGDTEAFF. V usage is TRBV30 and J usage is TRBJ1-1; D is unresolved. V was clipped by 0 bases and J by 3 bases, with 11 bases between them. This CDR3 has 14 amino acids. Germline CDR1 GTSNPN, CDR2 SVGIG (reference sequence).

This chain joins TRBV6-5 and TRBJ2-7; maybe TRBD1 (6 bases). The CDR3 length is 14 residues. Germline CDR1 is MNHEY and CDR2 is SVGAGI. V was cut by 2 bases and J by 1 base, with 9 bases left in between. CDR3 sequence: CASSYTTGSYEQYF. CDR3 sequence (DNA): TGTGCCAGCAGTTACACGACAGGATCCTACGAGCAGTACTTC.